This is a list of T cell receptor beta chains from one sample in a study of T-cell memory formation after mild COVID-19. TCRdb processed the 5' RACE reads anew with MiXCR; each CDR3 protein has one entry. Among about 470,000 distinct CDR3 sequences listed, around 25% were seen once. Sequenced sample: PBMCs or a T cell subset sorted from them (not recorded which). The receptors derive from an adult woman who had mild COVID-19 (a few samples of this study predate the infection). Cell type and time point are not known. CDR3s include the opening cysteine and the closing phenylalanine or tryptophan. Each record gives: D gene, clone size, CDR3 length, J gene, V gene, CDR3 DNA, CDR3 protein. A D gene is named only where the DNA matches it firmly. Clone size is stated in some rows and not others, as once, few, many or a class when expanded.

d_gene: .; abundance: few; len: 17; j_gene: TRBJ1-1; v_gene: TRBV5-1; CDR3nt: TGCGCCAGCAGCTTGGTACCATGGGGGTCCATGAACACTGAAGCTTTCTTT; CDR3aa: CASSLVPWGSMNTEAFF
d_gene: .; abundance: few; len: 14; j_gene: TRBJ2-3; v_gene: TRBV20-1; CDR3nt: TGCAGTGCTAGGCTAGGACACAGCACAGATACGCAGTATTTT; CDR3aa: CSARLGHSTDTQYF
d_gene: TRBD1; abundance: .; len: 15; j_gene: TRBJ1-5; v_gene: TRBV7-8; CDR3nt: TGTGCCAGCAGCCGGAGGGGACAGATCAATCAGCCCCAGCATTTT; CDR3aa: CASSRRGQINQPQHF
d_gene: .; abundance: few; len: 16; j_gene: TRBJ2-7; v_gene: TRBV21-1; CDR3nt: TGTGCCAGCAGCAAAGGGGGTACCACAGGGGCCTACGAGCAGTACTTC; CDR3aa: CASSKGGTTGAYEQYF
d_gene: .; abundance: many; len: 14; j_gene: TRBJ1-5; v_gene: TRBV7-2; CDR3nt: TGTGCCAGCAGCTTCTTGGGGGTCAATCAGCCCCAGCATTTT; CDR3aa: CASSFLGVNQPQHF
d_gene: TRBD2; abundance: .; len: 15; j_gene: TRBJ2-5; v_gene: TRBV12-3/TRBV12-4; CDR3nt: TGTGCCAGCAGTTTTCCGGCGGGGGGGCGGGAGACCCAGTACTTC; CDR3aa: CASSFPAGGRETQYF
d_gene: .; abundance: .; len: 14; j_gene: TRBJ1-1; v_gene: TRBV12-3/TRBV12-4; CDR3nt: TGTGCCAGCAGTTTCATGGGGCTGCACACTGAAGCTTTCTTT; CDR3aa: CASSFMGLHTEAFF
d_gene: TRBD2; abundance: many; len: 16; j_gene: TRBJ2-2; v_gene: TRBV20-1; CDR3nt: TGCAGTGCCAGGGCTAGCGGGATATCGGAAGCAAGGGAGCTGTTTTTT; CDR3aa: CSARASGISEARELFF
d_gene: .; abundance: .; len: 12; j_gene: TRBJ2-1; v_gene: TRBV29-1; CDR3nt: TGCAGCCAATCGGACGGCGGTGGTGAGCAGTTCTTC; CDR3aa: CSQSDGGGEQFF
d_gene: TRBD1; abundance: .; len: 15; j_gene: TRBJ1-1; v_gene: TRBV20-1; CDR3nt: TGCAGTGCTAGTGTAAGGACAGGCGGGAACACTGAAGCTTTCTTT; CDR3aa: CSASVRTGGNTEAFF
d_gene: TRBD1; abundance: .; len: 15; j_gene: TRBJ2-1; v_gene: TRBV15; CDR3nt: TGTGCCACCAGCCCCGGGACAGGAGACAACAATGAGCAGTTCTTC; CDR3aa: CATSPGTGDNNEQFF
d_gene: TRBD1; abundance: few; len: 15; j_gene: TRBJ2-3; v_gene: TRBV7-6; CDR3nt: TGTGCCAGCAGCTATCAGGGGGATCGGAAAGATACGCAGTATTTT; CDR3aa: CASSYQGDRKDTQYF
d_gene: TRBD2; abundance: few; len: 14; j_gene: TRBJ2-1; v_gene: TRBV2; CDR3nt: TGTGCCAGCAGTGTCTCTAGCGGGACAGCTGAGCAGTTCTTC; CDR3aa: CASSVSSGTAEQFF
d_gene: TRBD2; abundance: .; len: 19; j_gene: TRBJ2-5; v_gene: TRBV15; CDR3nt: TGTGCCACCAGCAGAAGTCGAGCCCAACCGGGACTAGCGGAAGAGACCCAGTACTTC; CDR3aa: CATSRSRAQPGLAEETQYF
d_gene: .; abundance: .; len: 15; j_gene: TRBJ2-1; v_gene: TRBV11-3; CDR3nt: TGTGCCAGCAGCCCCGGCGGGGACAGAGACAATGAGCAGTTCTTC; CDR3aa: CASSPGGDRDNEQFF
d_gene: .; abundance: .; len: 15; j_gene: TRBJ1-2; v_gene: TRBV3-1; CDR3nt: TGTGCCAGCAGCCTTCGCCGCAGACGGTCTTGGGGCTACACCTTC; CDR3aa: CASSLRRRRSWGYTF
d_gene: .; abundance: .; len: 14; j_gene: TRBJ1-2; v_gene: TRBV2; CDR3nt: TGTGCCAGCAGGGGGGACACCGTTAACTATGGCTACACCTTC; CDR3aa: CASRGDTVNYGYTF
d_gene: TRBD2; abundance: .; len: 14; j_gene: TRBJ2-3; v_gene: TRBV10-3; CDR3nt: TGTGCCATCAGTGGGGCTAGCGGGACAGATACGCAGTATTTT; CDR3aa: CAISGASGTDTQYF
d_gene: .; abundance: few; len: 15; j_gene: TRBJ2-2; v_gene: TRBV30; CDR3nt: TGTGCCTGTAAACTCGGGACATCCCTAGCGGGGGAGCTGTTTTTT; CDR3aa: CACKLGTSLAGELFF
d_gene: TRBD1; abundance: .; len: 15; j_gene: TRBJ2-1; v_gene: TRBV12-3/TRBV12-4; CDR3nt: TGTGCCAGCAGCCGGGACAGGGTCGCCGGCAATGAGCAGTTCTTC; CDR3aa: CASSRDRVAGNEQFF
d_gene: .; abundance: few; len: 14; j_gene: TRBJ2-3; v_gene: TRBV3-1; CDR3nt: TGTGCCAGCAGTTTACCGAGGAAGACAGATACGCAGTATTTT; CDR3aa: CASSLPRKTDTQYF
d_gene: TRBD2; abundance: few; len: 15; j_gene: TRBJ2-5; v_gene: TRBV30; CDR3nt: TGTGCCTGTCTAGCGGGGAGCCAGCTTAGGGAGACCCAGTACTTC; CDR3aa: CACLAGSQLRETQYF
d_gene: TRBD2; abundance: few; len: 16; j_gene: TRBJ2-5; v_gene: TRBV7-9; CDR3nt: TGTGCCAGCAGCCCACTAGCGGGGGACGGCCAAGAGACCCAGTACTTC; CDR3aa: CASSPLAGDGQETQYF
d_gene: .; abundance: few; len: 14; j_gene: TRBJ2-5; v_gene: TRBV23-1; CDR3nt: TGCGCCAGCAGTCACCGGGTGGTGGAAGAGACCCAGTACTTC; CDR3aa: CASSHRVVEETQYF
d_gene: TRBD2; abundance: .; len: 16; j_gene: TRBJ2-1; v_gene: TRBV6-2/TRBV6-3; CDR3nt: TGTGCCAGCAGTTACTCGGGGCGGGGGGCATTGAATGAGCAGTTCTTC; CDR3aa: CASSYSGRGALNEQFF
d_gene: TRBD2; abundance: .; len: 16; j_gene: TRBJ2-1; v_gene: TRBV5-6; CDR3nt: TGTGCCAGCAGCCCGCTAAGCGGGAGGGAGGACAATGAGCAGTTCTTC; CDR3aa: CASSPLSGREDNEQFF
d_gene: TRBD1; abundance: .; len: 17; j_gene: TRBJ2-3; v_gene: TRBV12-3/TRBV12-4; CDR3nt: TGTGCCAGCAGGTCCGCTCCGGGACAGGAAGATCCTGATACGCAGTATTTT; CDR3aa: CASRSAPGQEDPDTQYF
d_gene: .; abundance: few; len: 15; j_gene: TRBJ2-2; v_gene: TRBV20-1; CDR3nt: TGCAGTGCTAGAGCGACGGGAAGAGGGACCGGGGAGCTGTTTTTT; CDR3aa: CSARATGRGTGELFF
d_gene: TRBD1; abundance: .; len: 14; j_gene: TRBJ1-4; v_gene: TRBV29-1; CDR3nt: TGCAGCGTTGAACCGGGACAGGGTGGGGAAAAACTGTTTTTT; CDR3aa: CSVEPGQGGEKLFF
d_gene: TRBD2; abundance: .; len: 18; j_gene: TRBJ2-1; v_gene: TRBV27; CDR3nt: TGTGCCAGCAGTCCCGAGCGACTAGCGGGGGGACCCTACAATGAGCAGTTCTTC; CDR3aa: CASSPERLAGGPYNEQFF
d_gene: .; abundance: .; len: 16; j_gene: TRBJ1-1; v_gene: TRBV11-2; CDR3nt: TGTGCCAGCAGCTTAGATCTCAGGGCGAGGAACACTGAAGCTTTCTTT; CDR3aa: CASSLDLRARNTEAFF
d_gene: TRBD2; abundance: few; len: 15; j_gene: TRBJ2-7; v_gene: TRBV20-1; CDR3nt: TGCAGTGCTAGAGGGAGTCTAGCGGGAGCCTACGAGCAGTACTTC; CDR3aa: CSARGSLAGAYEQYF
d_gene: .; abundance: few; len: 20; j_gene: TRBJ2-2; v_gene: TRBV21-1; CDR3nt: TGTGCCAGCAGCACCAAAGATCTCAGGGAGGACGGAACAGGGACCGGGGAGCTGTTTTTT; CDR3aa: CASSTKDLREDGTGTGELFF
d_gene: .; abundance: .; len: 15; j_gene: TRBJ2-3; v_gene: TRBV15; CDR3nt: TGTGCCACCAGCAGAGATGGTGGCTCGCGGGATACGCAGTATTTT; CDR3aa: CATSRDGGSRDTQYF
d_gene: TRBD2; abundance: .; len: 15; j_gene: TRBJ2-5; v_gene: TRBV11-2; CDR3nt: TGTGCCAGCAGCTTAGTACTAGCGAGGTTGGAGACCCAGTACTTC; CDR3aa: CASSLVLARLETQYF
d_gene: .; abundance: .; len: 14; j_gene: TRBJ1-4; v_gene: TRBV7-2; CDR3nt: TGTGCCAGCAGCTCAGACGGCACTTTCGGAAAACTGTTTTTT; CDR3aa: CASSSDGTFGKLFF
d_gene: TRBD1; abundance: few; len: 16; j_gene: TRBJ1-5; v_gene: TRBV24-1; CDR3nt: TGTGCCACCAGTGACATCGGGACAGGGGTCAATCAGCCCCAGCATTTT; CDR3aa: CATSDIGTGVNQPQHF
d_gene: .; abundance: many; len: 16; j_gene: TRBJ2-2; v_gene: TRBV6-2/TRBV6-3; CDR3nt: TGTGCCAGCAGCTACAGGGGACTGCTAGGGACCGGGGAGCTGTTTTTT; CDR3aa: CASSYRGLLGTGELFF
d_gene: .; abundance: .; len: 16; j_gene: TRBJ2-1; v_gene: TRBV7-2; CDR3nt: TGTGCCAGCAGCCAGGTTGGCGGTACGGGGAGCAATGAGCAGTTCTTC; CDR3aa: CASSQVGGTGSNEQFF
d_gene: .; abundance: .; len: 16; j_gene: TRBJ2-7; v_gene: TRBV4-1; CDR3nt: TGCGCCAGCAGCCAAGTTGCTAGCGTAAGCTCCTACGAGCAGTACTTC; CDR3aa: CASSQVASVSSYEQYF
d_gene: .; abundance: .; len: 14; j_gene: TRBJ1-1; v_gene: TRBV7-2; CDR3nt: TGTGCCAGCAGCTGGCAGGGGATGAACACTGAAGCTTTCTTT; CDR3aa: CASSWQGMNTEAFF
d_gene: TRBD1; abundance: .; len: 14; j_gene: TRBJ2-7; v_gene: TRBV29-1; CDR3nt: TGCAGCGTTGAAGGACAGGGGCCAAGGGGAGAGCAGTACTTC; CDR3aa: CSVEGQGPRGEQYF
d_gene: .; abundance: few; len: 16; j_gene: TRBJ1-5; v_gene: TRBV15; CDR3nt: TGTGCCACCAGCAGAGATCTTCGGCCAGAGAATCAGCCCCAGCATTTT; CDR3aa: CATSRDLRPENQPQHF